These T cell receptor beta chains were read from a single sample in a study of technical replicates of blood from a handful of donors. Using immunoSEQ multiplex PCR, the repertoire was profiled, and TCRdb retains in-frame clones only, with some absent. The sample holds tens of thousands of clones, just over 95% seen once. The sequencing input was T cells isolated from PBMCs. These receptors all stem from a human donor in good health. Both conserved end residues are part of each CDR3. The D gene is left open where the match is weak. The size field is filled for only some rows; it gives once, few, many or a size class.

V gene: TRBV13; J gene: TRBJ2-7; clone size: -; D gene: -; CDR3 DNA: TGTGCCAGCAGCTTAAGGGGATGGTTCGACTCCTACGAGCAGTACTTC; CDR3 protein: CASSLRGWFDSYEQYF
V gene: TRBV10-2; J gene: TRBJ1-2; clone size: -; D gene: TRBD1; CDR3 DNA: TGCGCCAGCAGATTTGACAGGGGGCGGTTTGGTGCTAACTATGGCTACACCTTC; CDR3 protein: CASRFDRGRFGANYGYTF
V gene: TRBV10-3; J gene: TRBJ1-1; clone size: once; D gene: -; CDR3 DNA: TGTGCCATTCGGGGGGGTGACACTGAAGCTTTCTTT; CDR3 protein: CAIRGGDTEAFF
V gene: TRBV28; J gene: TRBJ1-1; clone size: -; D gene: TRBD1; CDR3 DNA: TGTGCCAGCAGTATACGGACAGGAAAGTTTGAAGCTTTCTTT; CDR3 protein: CASSIRTGKFEAFF
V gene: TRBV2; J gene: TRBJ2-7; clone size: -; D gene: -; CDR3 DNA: TGTGCCAGCAGTGTAGCGCCAGGGGGGTACGAGCAGTACTTC; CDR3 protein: CASSVAPGGYEQYF
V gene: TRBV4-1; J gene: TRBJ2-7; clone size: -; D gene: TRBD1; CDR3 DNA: TGCGCCAGCAGCCACATGACAGGGGATGGCTACGAGCAGTACTTC; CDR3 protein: CASSHMTGDGYEQYF
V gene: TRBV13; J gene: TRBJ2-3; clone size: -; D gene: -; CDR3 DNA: TGTGCCAGCAGCTTAGTGCTAGCTAGCACAGATACGCAGTATTTT; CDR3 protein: CASSLVLASTDTQYF
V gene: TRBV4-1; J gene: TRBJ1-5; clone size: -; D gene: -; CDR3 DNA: TGCGCCAGCAGCCTACAACTCGCGGTGGGGAGTGTCAATCAGCCCCAGCATTTT; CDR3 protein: CASSLQLAVGSVNQPQHF
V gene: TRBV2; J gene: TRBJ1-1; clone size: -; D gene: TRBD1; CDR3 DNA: TGTGCCAGCAACGGCCAGCCGGGACAGGGAGAAGCTTTCTTT; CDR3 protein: CASNGQPGQGEAFF
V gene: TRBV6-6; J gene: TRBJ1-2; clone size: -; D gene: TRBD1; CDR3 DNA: TGTGCCAGCAGTTACTCTTGGACAGGGGAGTATGGCTACACCTTC; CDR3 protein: CASSYSWTGEYGYTF